A single T cell receptor (beta chain) is shown here with its context. Its specificity is not known. The CDR3 extends over 14 amino acids. Trimming took off 4 bases at V and 0 bases at J, with 7 bases between the two ends. From germline, CDR1 is LGHNA and CDR2 YSLEER. This sample is drawn from a study of regulatory dendritic cells for organ transplantation. Overall study findings and caveats: Memory CD8+ clonal expansion seemed more limited with regulatory than mature dendritic cells.

TCRdb keeps only in-frame clones here, not all; method: immunoSEQ multiplex PCR. The top ten hold about 0.11% of the sample, which has some 40,000 clones, 75% to 95% seen once. Sequencing used naive CD8+ T cells from blood. This sample's subset: CD45RA+ naive T cells. The chain couples TRBV4-3 to TRBJ1-3; D call uncertain. The source is a human donor in good health. CDR3 nucleotides: TGCGCCAGCAGCCGAACAGTCTCTGGAAACACCATATATTTT. Translated: CASSRTVSGNTIYF.